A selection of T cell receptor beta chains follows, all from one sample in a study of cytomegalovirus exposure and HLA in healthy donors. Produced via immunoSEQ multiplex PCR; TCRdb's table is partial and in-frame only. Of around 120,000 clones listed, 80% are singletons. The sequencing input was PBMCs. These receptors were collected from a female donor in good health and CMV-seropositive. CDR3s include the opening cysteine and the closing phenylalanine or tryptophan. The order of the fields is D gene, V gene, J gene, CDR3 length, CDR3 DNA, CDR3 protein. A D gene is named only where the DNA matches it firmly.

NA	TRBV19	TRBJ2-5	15	TGTGCCAGTAGTATAAACAGGGAACTCGGGCAGACCCAGTACTTC	CASSINRELGQTQYF
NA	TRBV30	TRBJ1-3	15	TGTGCCTGGAGTGTATGGCAGGACTCTGGAAACACCATATATTTT	CAWSVWQDSGNTIYF
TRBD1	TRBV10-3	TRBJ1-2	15	TGTGCCATCACCTTAGGGACAGGGAATAACTATGGCTACACCTTC	CAITLGTGNNYGYTF
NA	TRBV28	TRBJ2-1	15	TGTGCCAGCAGAGGGTGGAGGGGAAAATACAATGAGCAGTTCTTC	CASRGWRGKYNEQFF
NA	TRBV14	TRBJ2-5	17	TGTGCCAGCAGCCACAAGTTCTCCGGGACTGTTCAAGAGACCCAGTACTTC	CASSHKFSGTVQETQYF
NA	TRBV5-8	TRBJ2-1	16	TGTGCCAGCACCCCTCTCTGGACGGGGGCCTACAATGAGCAGTTCTTC	CASTPLWTGAYNEQFF
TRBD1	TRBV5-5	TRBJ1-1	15	TGTGCCAGCAGCTTCCTACAGGGGTCGAACACTGAAGCTTTCTTT	CASSFLQGSNTEAFF
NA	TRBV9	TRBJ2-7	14	TGTGCCAGCAGGGGGGGGACAAGCTCCTACGAGCAGTACTTC	CASRGGTSSYEQYF
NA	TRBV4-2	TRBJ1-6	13	TGTGCCAGCAGCCGGGACTTTAATTCACCCCTCCACTTT	CASSRDFNSPLHF
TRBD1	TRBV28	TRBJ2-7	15	TGTGCCAGCAGTTTCCACGACAGGGGGCTGAGGGAGCAGTACTTC	CASSFHDRGLREQYF
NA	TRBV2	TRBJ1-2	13	TGTGCCAGCAGTGAAGGTACAGGGCAGGGCTACACCTTC	CASSEGTGQGYTF